This T cell receptor beta chain was found in a study of early stage breast cancer tumors. Study-wide context: Samples were sequenced at 7.5 to 10-fold average coverage. Study-wide points: Tumors had roughly 2.4-fold higher T cell density and higher clonality than adjacent normal breast tissue. Commonly generated sequences made up most enriched TCRB sequences shared between patients.

A word on this clone: As yet, its antigen is unknown.

Method: immunoSEQ multiplex PCR; TCRdb's copy keeps in-frame clones and lacks some. The sample records some 58,000 clones, about 83% being singletons. The germline gives CDR1 KGHSH, CDR2 LQKENI. V shed 1 base, J shed 3 bases, and the junction held 4 bases outside the gene matches. The CDR3 spans 16 residues. Source material: blood. The receptor was derived from a person aged 30-39 years with breast cancer. This chain connects TRBV18 to TRBJ2-2, with 8 nucleotides matching TRBD2. The CDR3 DNA reads TGTGCCAGCTCACCACGGCTCGGGGGGGACACCGGGGAGCTGTTTTTT. It encodes CASSPRLGGDTGELFF.